Presented here are 19 T cell receptor beta chains from one specimen sequenced in a study of T cells in Graves' hyperthyroidism and ophthalmopathy. RNA transcripts were the template for amplifying TCR beta CDR3 regions. TCR CDR3 regions were first amplified by RT-PCR with HTBI primers. TCRdb redid the calling of the multiplex PCR reads with MiXCR, one entry per CDR3 protein. This sample has more than 300,000 distinct CDR3 sequences, with less than 15% found just once. The sample taken for sequencing was blood. All receptors come from a woman between 18 and 29 years old with Graves' hyperthyroidism.

This clonotype was recorded many times. The chain joins TRBV4-1 to TRBJ2-3; no clear D gene. With 0 bases removed from V and 1 base from J, the gap between germline ends came to 5 bases. The CDR3 contains 14 residues. The germline V gene encodes CDR1 MGHRA and CDR2 YSYEKL. In nucleotides, the CDR3 is TGCGCCAGCAGCCAAGAGAAAGGCACAGATACGCAGTATTTT. Its protein is CASSQEKGTDTQYF.

Ten or more counts support this clonotype. The rearrangement links TRBV20-1 to TRBJ2-7; 9 nucleotides match TRBD2. V gave up 5 bases and J gave up 3 bases; unmatched junction bases: 8. Germline lookup yields CDR1 DFQATT and CDR2 SNEGSKA (reference sequence). The CDR3 length is 14 residues. The CDR3 protein is CSAAPASGNYEQYF. Written as DNA, the CDR3 is TGCAGTGCTGCCCCGGCTAGCGGGAACTACGAGCAGTACTTC.

The chain links TRBV6-4 to TRBJ1-5; a possible D gene is TRBD1 (6 bases). The CDR3 spans 14 residues. The V end was cut by 4 bases, the J end by 5 bases, with 12 bases between. In germline, CDR1 is MRHNA, CDR2 SNTAGT. The CDR3 here is CASSVRQGHQPQHF. The CDR3, as DNA: TGTGCCAGCAGTGTAAGGCAGGGGCATCAGCCCCAGCATTTT.

The chain combines TRBV7-8 with TRBJ2-3; 11 bases agree with TRBD2. V was clipped by 1 base and J by 7 bases; unmatched bases: 7. Germline V gives CDR1 SGHVS, CDR2 FQNEAQ. This CDR3 comprises 16 residues. The CDR3 spells CASSLEGSGGANTQYF. The CDR3 DNA reads TGTGCCAGCAGCTTAGAGGGTAGCGGGGGGGCAAATACGCAGTATTTT.

This clonotype was observed at least ten times. This chain connects TRBV7-2 to TRBJ1-2; D gene uncertain. The CDR3 covers 12 residues. The germline CDR1 and CDR2 sequences are SGHTA and FQGNSA. Trimming took off 0 bases at V and 8 bases at J, with 7 bases between the two ends. The CDR3 sequence: CASSLAGEGYTF. The CDR3 DNA is TGTGCCAGCAGCTTAGCTGGAGAAGGCTACACCTTC.

This clonotype has just a few counts. V gene TRBV20-1 combines with J gene TRBJ1-6; D not resolved. CDR3 length: 11 amino acids. Trimming removed 2 bases from V and 9 bases from J, with 5 bases in between. Germline loops: CDR1 DFQATT, CDR2 SNEGSKA (reference sequence). DNA for the CDR3: TGCAGTGCTAGACCTCCTTCACCCCTCCACTTT. This translates into CSARPPSPLHF.

This clonotype was recorded at least ten times. The chain carries TRBV13 and TRBJ1-2; D call uncertain. The CDR3 contains 14 residues. Germline values: CDR1 PRHDT, CDR2 FYEKMQ (reference sequence). The V gene lost 3 bases and the J gene lost 2 bases, with 10 bases spanning the gap. CDR3 sequence reads: CASSFQEGNYGYTF. CDR3 coding DNA: TGTGCCAGCAGCTTCCAGGAAGGGAACTATGGCTACACCTTC. The full variable domain, completed using reference TRBV13 and TRBJ1-2, is AAGVIQSPRHLIKEKRETATLKCYPIPRHDTVYWYQQGPGQDPQFLISFYEKMQSDKGSIPDRFSAQQFSDYHSELNMSSLELGDSALYFCASSFQEGNYGYTFGSGTRLTVV.

This clonotype was recorded at least ten times. This sequence joins TRBV29-1 and TRBJ2-7; no reliable D call. V lost 6 bases to trimming and J lost 6 bases, with 9 bases between them. CDR3 size: 10 residues. Germline V gene sequence: CDR1 SQVTM, CDR2 ANQGSEA. The CDR3 nucleotides are TGCAGCGTGGAGAAAGGCGAGCAGTACTTC. It specifies CSVEKGEQYF.

This clonotype turned up a few times. Germline and junction disagree at one end, which may indicate a read error. The rearrangement links TRBV9 to TRBJ2-3; TRBD2 matches at 9 bases. The germline gives CDR1 SGDLS, CDR2 YYNGEE. The CDR3 has 18 residues. The CDR3 bases are TGTGCCAGCAGCGTAGGTAGCGGGAGTACCAAAGGAACAGGTACGCAGTATTTT. Translation gives CASSVGSGSTKGTGTQYF.

This clonotype was observed at least ten times. The genes are TRBV11-2 and TRBJ2-3, with TRBD2 matching over 11 bases. V shed 3 bases and J 5 bases; nucleotides not matched to a gene: 7. The CDR3 consists of 16 residues. In germline, CDR1 is SGHAT, CDR2 FQNNGV. The CDR3 DNA reads TGTGCCAGCAGCTTCACTAGCGGGAGCCCGGTAGATACGCAGTATTTT. It is translated as CASSFTSGSPVDTQYF. Filled out from reference TRBV11-2 and TRBJ2-3, the complete variable domain reads EAGVAQSPRYKIIEKRQSVAFWCNPISGHATLYWYQQILGQGPKLLIQFQNNGVVDDSQLPKDRFSAERLKGVDSTLKIQPAKLEDSAVYLCASSFTSGSPVDTQYFGPGTRLTVL.

This clonotype was seen only once. This clone may be a read error of a much larger clone one base away. The rearrangement uses TRBV18 and TRBJ2-1; 10 nucleotides align to TRBD2. The V gene end was trimmed by 8 bases and the J gene end by 4 bases; junction bases not matched to a gene: 8. CDR1 and CDR2 from the germline V gene are KGHSH and LQKENI. The CDR3 loop spans 15 amino acids. The CDR3 DNA reads TGTGCCAGCCCGGCAAATAGCGGGGGGTACAATGAGCAGTTCTTC. Translated: CASPANSGGYNEQFF. The full variable domain, with the rest looked up from reference TRBV18 and TRBJ2-1, is NAGVMQNPRHLVRRRGQEARLRCSPMKGHSHVYWYRQLPEEGLKFMVYLQKENIIDESGMPKERFSAEFPKEGPSILRIQQVVRGDSAAYFCASPANSGGYNEQFFGPGTRLTVL.

To note about this clonotype: A read error may explain this, as a much larger clone is one base away. V and J are TRBV12-3 or TRBV12-4 and TRBJ2-7; D could derive from TRBD1 or TRBD2 (5 bases each). V was shortened by 5 bases and J by 7 bases, with 21 bases between the two germline ends. The CDR3 is 15 amino acids. Here the CDR3 reads CASSPLRRADNEQYF. The DNA for the CDR3 is TGTGCCAGCAGTCCACTAAGACGAGCGGACAATGAGCAGTACTTC.

Of note for this clonotype: One end of the junction does not line up with germline, which may come from a read error. The chain couples TRBV12-3 or TRBV12-4 to TRBJ1-1, with D possibly TRBD1 on 5 matching bases. This CDR3 region has 12 residues. CDR3 amino acids: CASGRGNTKAFF. Here the CDR3 DNA reads TGTGCCAGCGGACGGGGGAACACTAAAGCTTTCTTT.

This clonotype has ten or more counts. This sequence joins TRBV2 and TRBJ2-1; 8 bases line up with TRBD2. V shed 10 bases, J shed 2 bases, and the junction held 7 bases outside the gene matches. CDR1 and CDR2 from the germline V gene are SNHLY and FYNNEI. This CDR3 is 14 amino acids long. CDR3 residues: CATRSGDAYNEQFF. DNA for the CDR3: TGTGCCACCCGTAGCGGGGACGCCTACAATGAGCAGTTCTTC.

This clonotype was observed at least ten times. The rearrangement joins TRBV2 to TRBJ2-1; 7 positions match TRBD2. V gave up 3 bases and J gave up 9 bases; unmatched junction bases: 11. This CDR3 spans 15 amino acids. Germline V gene lookup returns CDR1 SNHLY and CDR2 FYNNEI. CDR3 sequence (DNA): TGTGCCAGCAGTGACTCGACGGGAGGATGGGGTGAGCAGTTCTTC. Its translation: CASSDSTGGWGEQFF.

This clonotype was counted ten times or more. The J gene is TRBJ1-1, the V gene TRBV20-1; the D gene is possibly TRBD1 (6 bases). V lost 0 bases to trimming and J lost 0 bases, with 17 bases between them. The CDR3 length is 17 residues. CDR1 DFQATT and CDR2 SNEGSKA come from the germline V gene (reference sequence). CDR3 protein: CSARDVLGQFMNTEAFF. CDR3 DNA: TGCAGTGCTAGAGATGTACTAGGACAGTTCATGAACACTGAAGCTTTCTTT.

This clonotype was recorded at least ten times. The rearrangement joins TRBV27 to TRBJ2-5, with TRBD2 as a possible D gene (6 bases). CDR3 size: 16 residues. The germline gives CDR1 MNHEY, CDR2 SMNVEV (reference sequence). Trimming shortened V by 5 bases and J by 5 bases, and 21 bases separated the two germline ends. The CDR3 DNA reads TGTGCCAGCAGTCCCTCGCGGGACCCTTTCCAGGAGACCCAGTACTTC. Translated: CASSPSRDPFQETQYF.

At least ten counts were recorded for this clonotype. The gene calls are TRBV6-2 or TRBV6-3 and TRBJ2-1; 11 positions agree with TRBD1. Germline lookup yields CDR1 MNHEY and CDR2 SVGEGT. Trimming at V came to 4 bases and at J to 1 base, leaving 3 bases not matched to a gene. The CDR3 extends over 16 amino acids. The CDR3 here is CASSWGQGVSYNEQFF. CDR3 coding DNA: TGTGCCAGCAGTTGGGGACAGGGGGTGTCCTACAATGAGCAGTTCTTC.

This clonotype was recorded many times. The gene calls are TRBV6-1 and TRBJ1-3, with TRBD1 as a possible D gene (5 bases). The CDR3 sequence is 16 residues long. V was cut by 2 bases and J by 0 bases, with 11 bases left in between. Germline V CDR1 and CDR2: MNHNS, SASEGT. The CDR3 DNA is TGTGCCAGCAGTGAAAGACAGCCGAACTCTGGAAACACCATATATTTT. The encoded protein is CASSERQPNSGNTIYF.